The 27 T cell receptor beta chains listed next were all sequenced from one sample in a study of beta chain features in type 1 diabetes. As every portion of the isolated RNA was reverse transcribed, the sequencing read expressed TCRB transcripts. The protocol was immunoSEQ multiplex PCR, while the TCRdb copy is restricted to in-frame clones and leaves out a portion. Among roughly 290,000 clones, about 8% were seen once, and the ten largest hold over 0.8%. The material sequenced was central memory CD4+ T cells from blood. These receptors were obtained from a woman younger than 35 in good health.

CDR3 region: CASSAQGINEQFF. The DNA of the CDR3 is TGTGCCAGCAGTGCCCAGGGAATCAATGAGCAGTTCTTC. The V and J genes are TRBV2 and TRBJ2-1, with a tentative D call TRBD1 (5 bases). Trimming took off 4 bases at V and 6 bases at J, with 10 bases between the two ends. The CDR3 is 13 amino acids. Per the germline V gene, CDR1 is SNHLY and CDR2 is FYNNEI.

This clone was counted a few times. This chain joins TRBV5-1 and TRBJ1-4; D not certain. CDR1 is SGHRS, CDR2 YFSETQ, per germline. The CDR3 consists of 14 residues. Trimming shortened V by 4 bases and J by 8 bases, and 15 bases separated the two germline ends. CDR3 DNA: TGCGCCAGCAGCCAATCTCTGGTAAACGAAAAACTGTTTTTT. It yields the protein CASSQSLVNEKLFF.

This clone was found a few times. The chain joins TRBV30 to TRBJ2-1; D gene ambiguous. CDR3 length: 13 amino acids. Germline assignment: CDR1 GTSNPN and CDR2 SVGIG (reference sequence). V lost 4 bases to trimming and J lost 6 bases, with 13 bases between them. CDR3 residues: CAWNTLGSNEQFF. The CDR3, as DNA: TGTGCCTGGAACACCCTGGGAAGCAATGAGCAGTTCTTC. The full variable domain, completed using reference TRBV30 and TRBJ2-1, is SQTIHQWPATLVQPVGSPLSLECTVEGTSNPNLYWYRQAAGRGLQLLFYSVGIGQISSEVPQNLSASRPQDRQFILSSKKLLLSDSGFYLCAWNTLGSNEQFFGPGTRLTVL.

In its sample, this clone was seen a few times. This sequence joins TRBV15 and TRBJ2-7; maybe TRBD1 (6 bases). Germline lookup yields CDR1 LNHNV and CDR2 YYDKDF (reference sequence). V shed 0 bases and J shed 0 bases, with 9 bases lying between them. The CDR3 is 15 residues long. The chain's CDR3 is CATSRDRGSSYEQYV. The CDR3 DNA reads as TGTGCCACCAGCAGAGATAGGGGGAGCTCCTACGAGCAGTACGTC.

CDR3 in DNA: TGTGCCAGCAGTCCGGCCAGGGGCTCCTACAATGAGCAGTTCTTC. Protein product: CASSPARGSYNEQFF. The chain uses TRBV25-1 and TRBJ2-1; a possible D gene is TRBD1 (6 bases). V gave up 5 bases and J gave up 0 bases, with 11 bases separating them. The germline gives CDR1 MGHDK, CDR2 SYGVNS. The CDR3 has 15 amino acids.

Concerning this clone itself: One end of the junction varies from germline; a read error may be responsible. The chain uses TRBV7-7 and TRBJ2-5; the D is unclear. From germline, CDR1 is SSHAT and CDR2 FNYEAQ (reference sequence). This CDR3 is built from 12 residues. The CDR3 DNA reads TGTGCTAGCAGCCCAACCCAGGAGACCCAGTACTTC. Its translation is CASSPTQETQYF. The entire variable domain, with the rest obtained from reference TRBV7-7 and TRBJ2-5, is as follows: GAGVSQSPRYKVTKRGQDVTLRCDPISSHATLYWYQQALGQGPEFLTYFNYEAQPDKSGLPSDRFSAERPEGSISTLTIQRTEQRDSAMYRCASSPTQETQYFGPGTRLLVL.

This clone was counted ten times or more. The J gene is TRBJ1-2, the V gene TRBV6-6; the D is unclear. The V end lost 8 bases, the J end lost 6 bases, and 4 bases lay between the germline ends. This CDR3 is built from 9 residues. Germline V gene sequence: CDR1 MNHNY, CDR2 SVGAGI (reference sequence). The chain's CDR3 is CASGDGYTF. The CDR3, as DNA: TGTGCCAGCGGTGATGGCTACACCTTC.

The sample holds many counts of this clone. CDR3 loop: CASSAGQGFTNYF. CDR3 sequence (DNA): TGTGCCAGCAGCGCGGGACAGGGCTTCACCAATTACTTC. The J gene is TRBJ2-7, the V gene TRBV7-2; TRBD1 matches at 9 bases. Germline V CDR1 and CDR2: SGHTA, FQGNSA. J lost 13 bases, V lost 5 bases, and 12 bases had no gene match. The CDR3 extends over 13 amino acids.

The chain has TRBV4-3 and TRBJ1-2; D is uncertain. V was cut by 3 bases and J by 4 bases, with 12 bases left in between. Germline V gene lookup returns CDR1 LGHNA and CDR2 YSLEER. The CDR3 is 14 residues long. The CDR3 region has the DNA TGCGCCAGCAGCCAGACGGACGGAACCTATGGCTACACCTTC. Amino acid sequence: CASSQTDGTYGYTF.

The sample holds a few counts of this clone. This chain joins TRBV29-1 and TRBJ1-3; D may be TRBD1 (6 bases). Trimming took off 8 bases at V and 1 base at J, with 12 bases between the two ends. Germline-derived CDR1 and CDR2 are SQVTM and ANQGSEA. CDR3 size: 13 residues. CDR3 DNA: TGCAGCAGCACACAGGGTTCTGGAAACACCATATATTTT. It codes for CSSTQGSGNTIYF.

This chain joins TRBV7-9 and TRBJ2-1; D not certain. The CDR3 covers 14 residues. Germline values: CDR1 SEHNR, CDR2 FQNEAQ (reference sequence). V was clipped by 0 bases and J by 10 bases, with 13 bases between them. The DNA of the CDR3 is TGTGCCAGCAGCTTAGCGGTCCAGCCCCCCGAGCAGTTCTTC. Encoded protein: CASSLAVQPPEQFF.

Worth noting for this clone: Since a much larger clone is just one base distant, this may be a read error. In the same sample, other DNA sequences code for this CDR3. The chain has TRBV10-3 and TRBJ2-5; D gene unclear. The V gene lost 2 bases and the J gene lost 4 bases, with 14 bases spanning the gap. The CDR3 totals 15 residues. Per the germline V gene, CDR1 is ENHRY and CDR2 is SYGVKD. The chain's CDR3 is CAISEALGLGETQYF. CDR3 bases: TGTGCCATCAGTGAGGCTCTTGGGCTGGGAGAGACCCAGTACTTC.

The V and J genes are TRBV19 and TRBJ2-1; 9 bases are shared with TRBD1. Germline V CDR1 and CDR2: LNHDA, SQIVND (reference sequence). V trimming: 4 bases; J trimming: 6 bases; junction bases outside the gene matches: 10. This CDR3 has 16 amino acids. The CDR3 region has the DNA TGTGCCAGTAGTACCCGAACAGGGGGCAGATTCAATGAGCAGTTCTTC. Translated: CASSTRTGGRFNEQFF.

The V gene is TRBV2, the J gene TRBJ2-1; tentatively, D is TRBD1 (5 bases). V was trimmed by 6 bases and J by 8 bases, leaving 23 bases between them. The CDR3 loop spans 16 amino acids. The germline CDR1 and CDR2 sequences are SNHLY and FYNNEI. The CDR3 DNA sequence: TGTGCCAGCAGGGACGTAGGGGAATCCCTCATCGATGAGCAGTTCTTC. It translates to CASRDVGESLIDEQFF.

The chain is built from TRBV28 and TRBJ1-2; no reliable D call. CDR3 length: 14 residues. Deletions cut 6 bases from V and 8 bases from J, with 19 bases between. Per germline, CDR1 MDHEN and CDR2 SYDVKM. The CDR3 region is CASSPPTSLYGYTF. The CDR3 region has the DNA TGTGCCAGCAGCCCCCCAACCTCTTTGTACGGCTACACCTTC.

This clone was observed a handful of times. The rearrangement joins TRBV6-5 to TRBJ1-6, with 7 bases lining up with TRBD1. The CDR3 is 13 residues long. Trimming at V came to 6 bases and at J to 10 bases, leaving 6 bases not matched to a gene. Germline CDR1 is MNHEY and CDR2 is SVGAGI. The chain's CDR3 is CASSPDRASPLHF. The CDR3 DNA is TGTGCCAGCAGCCCCGACAGGGCCTCACCCCTCCACTTT.

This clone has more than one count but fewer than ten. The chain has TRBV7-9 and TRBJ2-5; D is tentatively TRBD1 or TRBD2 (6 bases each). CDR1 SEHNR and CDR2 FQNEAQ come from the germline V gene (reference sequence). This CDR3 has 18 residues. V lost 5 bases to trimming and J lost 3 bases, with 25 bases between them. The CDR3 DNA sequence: TGTGCCAGCAGCCCACGCAGGCGGAGGGGGACTTCCAAAGAGACCCAGTACTTC. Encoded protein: CASSPRRRRGTSKETQYF.

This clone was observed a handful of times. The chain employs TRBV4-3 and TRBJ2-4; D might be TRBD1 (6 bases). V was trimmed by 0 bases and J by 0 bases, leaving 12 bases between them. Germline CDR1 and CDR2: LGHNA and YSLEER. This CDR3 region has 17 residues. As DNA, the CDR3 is TGCGCCAGCAGCCAAGACTCTGGACAGCTAGCCAAAAACATTCAGTACTTC. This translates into CASSQDSGQLAKNIQYF.

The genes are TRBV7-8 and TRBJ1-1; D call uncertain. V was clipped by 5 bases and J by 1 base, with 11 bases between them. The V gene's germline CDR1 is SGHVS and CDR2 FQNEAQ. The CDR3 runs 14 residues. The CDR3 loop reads CASSPSSENTEAFF. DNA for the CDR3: TGTGCCAGCAGCCCGAGCTCGGAGAACACTGAAGCTTTCTTT.

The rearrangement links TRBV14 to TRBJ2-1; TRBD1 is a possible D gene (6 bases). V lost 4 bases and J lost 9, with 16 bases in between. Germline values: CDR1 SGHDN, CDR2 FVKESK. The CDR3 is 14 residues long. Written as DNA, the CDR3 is TGTGCCAGCAGCCGAGGGGGAGCCTGGGGTGAGCAGTTCTTC. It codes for CASSRGGAWGEQFF. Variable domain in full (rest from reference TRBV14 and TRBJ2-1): EAGVTQFPSHSVIEKGQTVTLRCDPISGHDNLYWYRRVMGKEIKFLLHFVKESKQDESGMPNNRFLAERTGGTYSTLKVQPAELEDSGVYFCASSRGGAWGEQFFGPGTRLTVL.

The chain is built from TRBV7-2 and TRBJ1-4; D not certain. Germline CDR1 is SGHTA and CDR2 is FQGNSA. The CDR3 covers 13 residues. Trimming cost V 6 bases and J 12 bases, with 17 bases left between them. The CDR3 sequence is CASSRERSHELFF. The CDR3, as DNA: TGTGCCAGCAGTAGGGAGAGGTCTCATGAACTGTTTTTT.

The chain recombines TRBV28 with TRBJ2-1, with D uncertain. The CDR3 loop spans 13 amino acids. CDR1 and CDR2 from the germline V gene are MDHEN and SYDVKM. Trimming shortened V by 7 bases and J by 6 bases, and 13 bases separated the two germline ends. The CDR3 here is CASIGPVVNEQFF. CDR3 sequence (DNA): TGTGCCAGCATAGGACCAGTAGTCAATGAGCAGTTCTTC.

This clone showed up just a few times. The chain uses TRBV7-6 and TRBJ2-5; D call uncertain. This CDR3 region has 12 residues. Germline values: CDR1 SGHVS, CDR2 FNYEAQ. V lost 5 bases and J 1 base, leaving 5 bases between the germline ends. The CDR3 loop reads CASSAPQETQYF. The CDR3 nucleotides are TGTGCCAGCAGCGCACCCCAAGAGACCCAGTACTTC.

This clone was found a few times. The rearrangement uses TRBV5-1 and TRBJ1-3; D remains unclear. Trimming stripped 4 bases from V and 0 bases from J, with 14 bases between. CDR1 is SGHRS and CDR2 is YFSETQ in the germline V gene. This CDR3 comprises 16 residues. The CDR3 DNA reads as TGCGCCAGCAGCCTCAGGCCAGCCAACTCTGGAAACACCATATATTTT. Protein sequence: CASSLRPANSGNTIYF.

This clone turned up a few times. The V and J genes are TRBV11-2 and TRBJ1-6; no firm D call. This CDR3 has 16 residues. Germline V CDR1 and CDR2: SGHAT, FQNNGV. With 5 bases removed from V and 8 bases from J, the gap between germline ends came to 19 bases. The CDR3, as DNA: TGTGCCAGCAGCCGGGTCTGGGGTTTGTGGGATTCACCCCTCCACTTT. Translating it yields CASSRVWGLWDSPLHF. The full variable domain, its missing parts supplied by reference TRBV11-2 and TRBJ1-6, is EAGVAQSPRYKIIEKRQSVAFWCNPISGHATLYWYQQILGQGPKLLIQFQNNGVVDDSQLPKDRFSAERLKGVDSTLKIQPAKLEDSAVYLCASSRVWGLWDSPLHFGNGTRLTVT.

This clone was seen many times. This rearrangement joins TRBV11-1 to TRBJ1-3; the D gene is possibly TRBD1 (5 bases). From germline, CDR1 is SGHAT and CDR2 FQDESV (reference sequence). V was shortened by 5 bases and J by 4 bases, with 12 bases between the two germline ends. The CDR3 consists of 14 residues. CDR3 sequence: CASSPPGTGNTIYF. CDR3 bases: TGTGCCAGCAGCCCTCCCGGGACCGGAAACACCATATATTTT.

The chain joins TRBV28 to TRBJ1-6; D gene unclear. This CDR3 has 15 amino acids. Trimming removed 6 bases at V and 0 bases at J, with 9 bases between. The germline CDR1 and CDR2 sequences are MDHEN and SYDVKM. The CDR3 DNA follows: TGTGCCAGCAGCCTCCGGGTCTCCTATAATTCACCCCTCCACTTT. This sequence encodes CASSLRVSYNSPLHF.